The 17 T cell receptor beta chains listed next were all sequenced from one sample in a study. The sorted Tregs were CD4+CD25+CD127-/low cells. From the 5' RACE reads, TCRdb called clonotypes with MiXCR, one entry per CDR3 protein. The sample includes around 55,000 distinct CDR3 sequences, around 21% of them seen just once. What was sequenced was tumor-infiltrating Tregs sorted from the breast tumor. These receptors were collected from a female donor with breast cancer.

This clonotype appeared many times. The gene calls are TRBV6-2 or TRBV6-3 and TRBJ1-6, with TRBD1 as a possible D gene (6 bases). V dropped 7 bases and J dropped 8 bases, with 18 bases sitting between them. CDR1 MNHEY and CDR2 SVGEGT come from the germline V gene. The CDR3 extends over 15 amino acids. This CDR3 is CASNSPDKGDSPLHF. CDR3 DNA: TGTGCCAGCAACTCCCCGGACAAGGGGGATTCACCCCTCCACTTT.

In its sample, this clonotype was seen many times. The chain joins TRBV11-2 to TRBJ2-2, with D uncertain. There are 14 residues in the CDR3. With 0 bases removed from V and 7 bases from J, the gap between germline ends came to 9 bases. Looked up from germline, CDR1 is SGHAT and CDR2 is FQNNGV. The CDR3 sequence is CASSLDPPVGELFF. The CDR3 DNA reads TGTGCCAGCAGCTTAGATCCCCCGGTCGGGGAGCTGTTTTTT. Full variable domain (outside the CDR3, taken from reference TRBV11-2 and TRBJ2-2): EAGVAQSPRYKIIEKRQSVAFWCNPISGHATLYWYQQILGQGPKLLIQFQNNGVVDDSQLPKDRFSAERLKGVDSTLKIQPAKLEDSAVYLCASSLDPPVGELFFGEGSRLTVL.

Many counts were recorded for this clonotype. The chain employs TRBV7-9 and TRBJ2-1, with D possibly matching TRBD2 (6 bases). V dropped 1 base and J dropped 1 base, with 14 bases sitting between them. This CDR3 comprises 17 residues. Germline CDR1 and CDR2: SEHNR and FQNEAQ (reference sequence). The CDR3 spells CASSLGLGSGSYNEQFF. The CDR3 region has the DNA TGTGCCAGCAGCTTAGGCTTGGGTAGCGGATCCTACAATGAGCAGTTCTTC.

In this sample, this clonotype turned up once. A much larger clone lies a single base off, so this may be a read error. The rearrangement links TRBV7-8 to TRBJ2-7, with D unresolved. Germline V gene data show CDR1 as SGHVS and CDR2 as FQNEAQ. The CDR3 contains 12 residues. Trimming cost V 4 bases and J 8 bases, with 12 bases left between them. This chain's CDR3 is CASSSDRRQQYF. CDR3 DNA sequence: TGTGCCAGCAGCTCCGATCGGCGGCAGCAGTACTTC. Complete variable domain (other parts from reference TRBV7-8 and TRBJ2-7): GAGVSQSPRYKVAKRGQDVALRCDPISGHVSLFWYQQALGQGPEFLTYFQNEAQLDKSGLPSDRFFAERPEGSVSTLKIQRTQQEDSAVYLCASSSDRRQQYFGPGTRLTVT.

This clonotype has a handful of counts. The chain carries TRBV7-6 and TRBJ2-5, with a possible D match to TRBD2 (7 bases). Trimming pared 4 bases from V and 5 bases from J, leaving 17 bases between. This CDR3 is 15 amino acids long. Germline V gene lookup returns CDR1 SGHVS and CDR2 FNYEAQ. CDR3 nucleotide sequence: TGTGCCAGCAGCTCACTAGGGGGGGGGTCGGAGACCCAGTACTTC. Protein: CASSSLGGGSETQYF.

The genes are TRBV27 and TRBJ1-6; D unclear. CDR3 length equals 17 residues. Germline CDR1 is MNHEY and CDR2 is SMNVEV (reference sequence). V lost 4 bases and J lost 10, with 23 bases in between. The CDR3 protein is CASSSLLAPTANSPLHF. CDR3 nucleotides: TGTGCCAGCAGTTCCTTATTAGCCCCTACCGCGAACTCACCCCTCCACTTT.

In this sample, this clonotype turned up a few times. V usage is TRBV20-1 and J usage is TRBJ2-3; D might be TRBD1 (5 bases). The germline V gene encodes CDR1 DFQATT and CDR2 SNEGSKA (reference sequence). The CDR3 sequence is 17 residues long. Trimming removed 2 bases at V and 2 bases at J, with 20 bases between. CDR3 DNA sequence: TGCAGTGCTAGACAACTAAAGGGGCAGGGTTACACAGATACGCAGTATTTT. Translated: CSARQLKGQGYTDTQYF.

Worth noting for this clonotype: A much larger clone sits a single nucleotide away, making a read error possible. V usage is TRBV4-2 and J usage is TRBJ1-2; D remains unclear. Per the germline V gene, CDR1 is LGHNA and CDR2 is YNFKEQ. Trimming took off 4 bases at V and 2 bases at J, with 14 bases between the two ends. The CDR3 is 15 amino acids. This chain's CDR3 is CASSPLPDGNYGYTF. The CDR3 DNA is TGTGCCAGCAGCCCACTACCAGACGGGAACTATGGCTACACCTTC.

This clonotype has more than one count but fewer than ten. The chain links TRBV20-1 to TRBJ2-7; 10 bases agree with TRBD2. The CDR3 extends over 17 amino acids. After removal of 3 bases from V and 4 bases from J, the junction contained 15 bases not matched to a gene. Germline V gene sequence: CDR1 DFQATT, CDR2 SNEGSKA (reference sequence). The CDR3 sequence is CSASHPLGASGSYEQYF. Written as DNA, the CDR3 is TGCAGTGCTAGTCATCCCCTAGGGGCTAGCGGGAGTTACGAGCAGTACTTC.

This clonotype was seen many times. The CDR3 DNA follows: TGTGCCACCAGCAGAGGGGACATACAAGAGACCCAGTACTTC. It encodes CATSRGDIQETQYF. The V and J genes are TRBV15 and TRBJ2-5, with D perhaps TRBD1 (6 bases). The CDR3 sequence is 14 residues long. CDR1 LNHNV and CDR2 YYDKDF come from the germline V gene (reference sequence). The ends were cut back, 1 base at V and 2 bases at J, with 8 bases in the middle.

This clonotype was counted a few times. The CDR3 reads CSASNPAGMEDEQYF. The CDR3 bases are TGCAGTGCTAGTAATCCAGCGGGAATGGAAGATGAGCAGTACTTC. The chain links TRBV20-1 to TRBJ2-7; TRBD2 matches at 7 bases. The CDR3 is 15 amino acids. Looked up from germline, CDR1 is DFQATT and CDR2 is SNEGSKA (reference sequence). Trimming cost V 3 bases and J 7 bases; bases outside gene matches: 15.

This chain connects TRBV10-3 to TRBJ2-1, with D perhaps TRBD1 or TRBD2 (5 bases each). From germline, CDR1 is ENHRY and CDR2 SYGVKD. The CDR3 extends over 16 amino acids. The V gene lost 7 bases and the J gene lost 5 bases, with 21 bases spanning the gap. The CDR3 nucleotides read TGTGCCATCACTGGGTCGATTCTAGAGGGGAACAATGAGCAGTTCTTC. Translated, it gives CAITGSILEGNNEQFF.

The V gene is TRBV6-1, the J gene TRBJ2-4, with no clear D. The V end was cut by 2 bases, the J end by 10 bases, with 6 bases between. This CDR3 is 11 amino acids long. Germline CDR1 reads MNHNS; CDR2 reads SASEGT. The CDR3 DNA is TGTGCCAGCAGTGAAAAGACTATTCAGTACTTC. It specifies CASSEKTIQYF.

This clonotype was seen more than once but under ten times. The CDR3 loop reads CASSEAQGSQPQHF. DNA for the CDR3: TGTGCCAGCAGTGAGGCACAGGGGAGTCAGCCCCAGCATTTT. The V gene is TRBV2, the J gene TRBJ1-5; 7 bases fit TRBD1. This CDR3 contains 14 residues. Trimming removed 3 bases from V and 6 bases from J; junction bases left unmatched: 5. Germline V gene lookup returns CDR1 SNHLY and CDR2 FYNNEI.

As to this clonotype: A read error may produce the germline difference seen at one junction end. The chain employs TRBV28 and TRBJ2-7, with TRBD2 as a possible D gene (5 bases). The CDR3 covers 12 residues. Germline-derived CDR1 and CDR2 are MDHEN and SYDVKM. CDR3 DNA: TGTGCCAGCACGAGGGTTCCCCACGAGCAGGACTTC. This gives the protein CASTRVPHEQDF.

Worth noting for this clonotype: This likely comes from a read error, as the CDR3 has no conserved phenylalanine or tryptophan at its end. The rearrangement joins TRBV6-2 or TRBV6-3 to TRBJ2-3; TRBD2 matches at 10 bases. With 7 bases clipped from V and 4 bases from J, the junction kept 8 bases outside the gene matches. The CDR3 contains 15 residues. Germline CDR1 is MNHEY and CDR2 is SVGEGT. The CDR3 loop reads CASTSSGRRSDTQYS. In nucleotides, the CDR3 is TGTGCCAGCACCTCTAGCGGGAGACGATCAGATACGCAGTATTCT.

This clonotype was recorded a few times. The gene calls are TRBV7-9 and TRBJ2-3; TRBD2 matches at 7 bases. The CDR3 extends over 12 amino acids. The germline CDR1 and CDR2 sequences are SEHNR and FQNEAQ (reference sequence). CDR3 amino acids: CASGLSTDTQYF. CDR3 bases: TGTGCTTCGGGACTAAGCACAGATACGCAGTATTTT.